This TCR beta chain originates from a study of blood T cell repertoires in COVID-19. Overall study: From the United States, Italy and Spain came samples of acute and convalescent COVID-19. Sample material is recorded as cDNA or gDNA derived from T cells, B-cell-depleted T cells, or PBMCs.

Looked up from germline, CDR1 is LGHDT and CDR2 is YNNKEL (reference sequence). This CDR3 has 13 residues. Trimming pared 4 bases from V and 5 bases from J, leaving 8 bases between. Per the authors' pipeline: Nucleated cell counts were estimated from reference gene primer amplification. Measured with immunoSEQ multiplex PCR; TCRdb has only the in-frame clones, and not every one. Clonal size and the V and J genes are those of that table, whereas D and trimming came from the DNA. The sample contains 150,000 to 200,000 clones, approximately 82% of which appear only once. The TCR comes from an elderly woman with acute or convalescent COVID-19. Sequencing was carried out using peripheral blood. This rearrangement joins TRBV3-1 (or the pseudogene TRBV3-2) to TRBJ2-2, with a tentative D call TRBD2 (5 bases). The CDR3 DNA sequence: TGTGCCAGCAGCCGAGGAGGTACCGGGGAGCTGTTTTTT. Its protein product is CASSRGGTGELFF.